The 27 T cell receptor beta chains below were found in one sample sequenced in a study of T-cell reconstitution after alpha-beta-depleted transplantation in children. Unique molecular identifiers were used in preparing the TCRbeta library. TCRdb fed the PCR reads into MiXCR, producing one record per CDR3 protein. This table has about 480,000 distinct CDR3 sequences, around 13% appearing once. This specimen was PBMCs from the stem cell graft donor, taken from the stem cell graft. Receptors were obtained from a human donor who donated a stem cell graft to a child with combined immunodeficiency.

This clonotype appeared a few times. J is TRBJ2-5 and V is TRBV9; D is unresolved. CDR1 and CDR2 (germline): SGDLS, YYNGEE. There are 14 residues in the CDR3. Between the trimmed V and J ends, which lost 0 bases and 2 bases, there was a span of 8 bases. The CDR3 loop reads CASSVGKVQETQYF. In nucleotides, the CDR3 is TGTGCCAGCAGCGTAGGAAAGGTTCAAGAGACCCAGTACTTC.

V and J are TRBV25-1 and TRBJ1-4, with D possibly being TRBD1 (6 bases). V was pared by 5 bases and J by 10 bases, with 17 bases between. CDR1 is MGHDK, CDR2 SYGVNS, per germline. The CDR3 covers 14 residues. DNA of the CDR3: TGTGCCAGCAGTCGTAGGGGGGGCTTTGGAAAACTGTTTTTT. Translating it yields CASSRRGGFGKLFF. Variable domain in full (rest from reference TRBV25-1 and TRBJ1-4): EADIYQTPRYLVIGTGKKITLECSQTMGHDKMYWYQQDPGMELHLIHYSYGVNSTEKGDLSSESTVSRIRTEHFPLTLESARPSHTSQYLCASSRRGGFGKLFFGSGTQLSVL.

This clonotype was picked up a small number of times. This rearrangement joins TRBV5-1 to TRBJ2-1, with D perhaps being TRBD1 or TRBD2 (5 bases each). The germline V gene encodes CDR1 SGHRS and CDR2 YFSETQ. V was pared by 4 bases and J by 4 bases, with 15 bases between. CDR3 size: 15 residues. The DNA for the CDR3 is TGCGCCAGCAGCGGCTTCAGCGGACAATACAATGAGCAGTTCTTC. This sequence encodes CASSGFSGQYNEQFF. Full variable domain (outside the CDR3, taken from reference TRBV5-1 and TRBJ2-1): KAGVTQTPRYLIKTRGQQVTLSCSPISGHRSVSWYQQTPGQGLQFLFEYFSETQRNKGNFPGRFSGRQFSNSRSEMNVSTLELGDSALYLCASSGFSGQYNEQFFGPGTRLTVL.

At least ten counts were recorded for this clonotype. The V and J genes are TRBV7-2 and TRBJ2-1; 9 bases align to TRBD2. V lost 2 bases, J lost 9 bases, and 8 bases stayed unmatched. The CDR3 is 15 amino acids. CDR1 is SGHTA, CDR2 FQGNSA, per germline. CDR3 sequence reads: CASSLRREGVIEQFF. The CDR3 nucleotides read TGTGCCAGCAGCTTAAGGCGGGAGGGAGTTATTGAGCAGTTCTTC.

The V call is TRBV6-5, the J call TRBJ2-2; 11 bases are shared with TRBD1. Losses at the gene ends were 6 bases for V and 4 bases for J; bases not matched to a gene: 7. Germline V gene lookup returns CDR1 MNHEY and CDR2 SVGAGI. There are 16 residues in the CDR3. The CDR3 DNA reads as TGTGCCAGCAGGCAGGCCGGGACAGGGGGCACCGGGGAGCTGTTTTTT. It specifies CASRQAGTGGTGELFF.

At least ten counts were recorded for this clonotype. The chain uses TRBV29-1 and TRBJ2-3; D might be TRBD1 (5 bases). The CDR3 has 14 residues. Deletions cut 3 bases from V and 0 bases from J, with 10 bases between. The V gene's germline CDR1 is SQVTM and CDR2 ANQGSEA. The CDR3 here is CSVDGAYSTDTQYF. The DNA of the CDR3 is TGCAGCGTTGATGGGGCCTACAGCACAGATACGCAGTATTTT.

This clonotype was seen many times. The CDR3 nucleotides read TGCAGTGCTAGAGATACAGGGAACTCCTACGAGCAGTACTTC. As protein: CSARDTGNSYEQYF. The chain carries TRBV20-1 and TRBJ2-7, with D possibly matching TRBD1 (6 bases). Germline V gives CDR1 DFQATT, CDR2 SNEGSKA (reference sequence). This CDR3 contains 14 residues. Deletions cut 0 bases from V and 0 bases from J, with 9 bases between.

This clonotype was seen only a few times. The V and J genes are TRBV15 and TRBJ2-4; the match to TRBD2 covers 8 bases. Germline V lookup: CDR1 LNHNV, CDR2 YYDKDF (reference sequence). Trimming removed 3 bases from V and 0 bases from J; junction bases left unmatched: 7. This CDR3 is 17 amino acids long. The CDR3 nucleotides are TGTGCCACCAGCAGCTATAGCGGGGATCTAGCCAAAAACATTCAGTACTTC. It codes for CATSSYSGDLAKNIQYF.

The chain carries TRBV6-2 or TRBV6-3 and TRBJ2-3, with TRBD2 matching over 9 bases. The CDR3 has 15 residues. Looked up from germline, CDR1 is MNHEY and CDR2 is SVGEGT. V gave up 8 bases and J gave up 0 bases; unmatched junction bases: 6. CDR3 sequence reads: CASGAGGPSTDTQYF. In nucleotides, the CDR3 is TGTGCCAGCGGCGCGGGAGGGCCTAGCACAGATACGCAGTATTTT.

Ten or more counts support this clonotype. The chain is built from TRBV6-6 and TRBJ2-1; D is undetermined. CDR1 MNHNY and CDR2 SVGAGI come from the germline V gene (reference sequence). The CDR3 totals 12 residues. Trimming removed 7 bases from V and 3 bases from J, with 7 bases in between. CDR3: CASKADYNEQFF. The CDR3 DNA reads as TGTGCCAGCAAGGCAGACTACAATGAGCAGTTCTTC.

This clonotype came up a few times. This chain joins TRBV7-8 and TRBJ2-3, with TRBD1 identical over 7 bases. This CDR3 comprises 14 residues. Germline V gene data show CDR1 as SGHVS and CDR2 as FQNEAQ. With V trimmed by 5 bases and J by 4 bases, 6 bases remained unmatched. CDR3 sequence reads: CASSPDREPDTQYF. In nucleotides, the CDR3 is TGTGCCAGCAGCCCAGACAGGGAACCAGATACGCAGTATTTT.

The rearrangement links TRBV12-3 or TRBV12-4 to TRBJ2-2; 8 bases are shared with TRBD2. CDR3 length: 13 residues. Trimming removed 1 base from V and 9 bases from J; junction bases left unmatched: 1. In DNA, the CDR3 is TGTGCCAGCAGTTTAGGGACTAGCAGGGAGCTGTTTTTT. Translation gives CASSLGTSRELFF.

The CDR3 region is CSANDRGQETQYF. In DNA, the CDR3 is TGCAGTGCTAACGACAGGGGGCAAGAGACCCAGTACTTC. The chain joins TRBV20-1 to TRBJ2-5; 9 nucleotides agree with TRBD1. Per germline, CDR1 DFQATT and CDR2 SNEGSKA (reference sequence). The CDR3 sequence is 13 residues long. The V and J ends lost 4 bases and 2 bases, in that order; junction bases with no gene match: 2.

The chain joins TRBV15 to TRBJ2-5, with TRBD2 matching over 11 bases. Unmatched junction bases numbered 8, after V lost 3 bases and J lost 5 bases. CDR1 and CDR2 (germline): LNHNV, YYDKDF (reference sequence). The CDR3 contains 16 residues. In DNA form, the CDR3 reads TGTGCCACCAGCAGTGGACTAGCGGGCGCCGGGGAGACCCAGTACTTC. Protein: CATSSGLAGAGETQYF.

V and J are TRBV11-3 and TRBJ1-1, with D unresolved. CDR3 size: 14 residues. Trimming shortened V by 3 bases and J by 3 bases, and 11 bases separated the two germline ends. Germline CDR1 is SGHNT and CDR2 is YENEEA. CDR3 amino acids: CASSLTLSDTEAFF. The CDR3 DNA sequence: TGTGCCAGCAGCTTGACGTTGTCCGACACTGAAGCTTTCTTT.

This clonotype was found a few times. The rearrangement uses TRBV20-1 and TRBJ2-7; 7 bases are shared with TRBD1. The V and J ends lost 6 bases and 2 bases, in that order; junction bases with no gene match: 10. The germline V gene encodes CDR1 DFQATT and CDR2 SNEGSKA (reference sequence). The CDR3 consists of 14 residues. The CDR3 here is CSATTGQNPYEQYF. CDR3 coding DNA: TGCAGTGCGACGACGGGACAGAATCCCTACGAGCAGTACTTC.

This clonotype was detected ten times or more. The J gene is TRBJ2-7, the V gene TRBV6-5, with a weak D call TRBD2 (5 bases). The germline gives CDR1 MNHEY, CDR2 SVGAGI. CDR3 length: 12 residues. V lost 6 bases and J 7 bases, leaving 13 bases between the germline ends. The CDR3 protein is CASRPTTGEQYF. The CDR3, as DNA: TGTGCCAGCAGGCCTACTACGGGGGAGCAGTACTTC.

In its sample, this clonotype was seen many times. The rearrangement uses TRBV29-1 and TRBJ2-7; no clear D gene. The germline gives CDR1 SQVTM, CDR2 ANQGSEA. The ends were cut back, 4 bases at V and 4 bases at J, with 20 bases in the middle. This CDR3 has 15 amino acids. The CDR3 DNA is TGCAGCGTTGGCCCGGACGGAACCAAATCATACGAGCAGTACTTC. Protein sequence: CSVGPDGTKSYEQYF.

The V gene is TRBV7-3, the J gene TRBJ2-1; TRBD1 is a possible D gene (6 bases). Germline CDR1 reads SGHTA; CDR2 reads FQGTGA. The ends were cut back, 1 base at V and 0 bases at J, with 10 bases in the middle. This CDR3 contains 16 residues. In DNA, the CDR3 is TGTGCCAGCAGCTTAATGGTGGGGGCCTCCTACAATGAGCAGTTCTTC. Amino acids: CASSLMVGASYNEQFF.

In its sample, this clonotype was seen many times. DNA for the CDR3: TGTGCCAGCAGCTTAACCCGGGGGAATGAGCAGTTCTTC. Amino acid sequence: CASSLTRGNEQFF. The chain has TRBV7-9 and TRBJ2-1; possibly TRBD2 for D (6 bases). CDR3 length: 13 residues. Germline loops: CDR1 SEHNR, CDR2 FQNEAQ (reference sequence). V lost 2 bases and J lost 7, with 9 bases in between.

This clonotype was observed at least ten times. The chain links TRBV12-3 or TRBV12-4 to TRBJ2-1; 8 nucleotides align to TRBD2. V gave up 0 bases and J gave up 15 bases; unmatched junction bases: 7. The CDR3 is 13 amino acids. The CDR3 protein is CASSLAQGTRWFF. The CDR3 region has the DNA TGTGCCAGCAGTTTAGCGCAGGGGACTAGGTGGTTCTTC.

The chain uses TRBV7-2 and TRBJ2-2, with a tentative D call TRBD2 (6 bases). Germline assignment: CDR1 SGHTA and CDR2 FQGNSA. Trimming shortened V by 4 bases and J by 7 bases, and 19 bases separated the two germline ends. The CDR3 sequence is 16 residues long. The CDR3 here is CASSSPGLNKVGELFF. For the CDR3, the DNA is TGTGCCAGCAGCTCGCCGGGACTGAATAAGGTCGGGGAGCTGTTTTTT.

The rearrangement joins TRBV7-6 to TRBJ2-3, with D hard to call. This CDR3 spans 15 amino acids. The germline V gene encodes CDR1 SGHVS and CDR2 FNYEAQ. V lost 1 base to trimming and J lost 1 base, with 9 bases between them. The DNA for the CDR3 is TGTGCCAGCAGCTTAGATTACCGGCGCACAGATACGCAGTATTTT. Translated, it gives CASSLDYRRTDTQYF.

This clonotype was detected a few times. The conserved phenylalanine or tryptophan normally closing the CDR3 is absent here, so this likely arose from a read error. The DNA is omitted, as the CDR3 cannot be located on it reliably, and the CDR3 follows TCRdb's listing. The chain carries TRBV4-3 and TRBJ2-7; the table names TRBD1, a call not compared with the DNA. Ends included, the CDR3 has 10 residues. The germline gives CDR1 LGHNA, CDR2 YSLEER. The CDR3 sequence: CASSQWGQGS.

The genes are TRBV10-3 and TRBJ2-7; 8 bases fit TRBD2. Germline values: CDR1 ENHRY, CDR2 SYGVKD. The CDR3 loop spans 17 amino acids. Losses at the gene ends were 3 bases for V and 1 base for J; bases not matched to a gene: 11. The CDR3 sequence: CAISETTSGSFSYEQYF. CDR3 bases: TGTGCCATCAGTGAAACAACTAGCGGATCTTTTTCCTACGAGCAGTACTTC.

This clonotype was seen more than once but under ten times. V and J are TRBV9 and TRBJ2-5; no clear D. Trimming removed 3 bases from V and 4 bases from J, with 10 bases in between. Germline V gives CDR1 SGDLS, CDR2 YYNGEE. This CDR3 has 13 amino acids. CDR3 sequence: CASSDTLRETQYF. In DNA, the CDR3 is TGTGCCAGCAGCGACACCCTAAGAGAGACCCAGTACTTC.

V gene TRBV7-8 combines with J gene TRBJ2-1; 10 bases map to TRBD2. V lost 5 bases to trimming and J lost 8 bases; unmatched junction nucleotides: 9. The CDR3 length is 15 residues. CDR1 and CDR2 (germline): SGHVS, FQNEAQ. The CDR3 region is CASSLKRGGLDEQFF. Written as DNA, the CDR3 is TGTGCCAGCAGCCTGAAGCGGGGGGGCCTGGATGAGCAGTTCTTC.